This entry lists 12 T cell receptor beta chains sequenced from one sample in a study of blood T cells in healthy people across ages. Sample-barcoded 5' priming and a J-beta primer mix drove a second PCR of about 6 to 12 cycles. TCRdb reprocessed the 5' RACE reads via MiXCR and lists one record per CDR3 protein. The sample consists of some 800,000 distinct CDR3 sequences, 20% to 30% of them appearing once. The same data also went into a second study, on T cells of mothers and their children.

The specimen was blood. The receptors come from a boy between 10 and 17 years old in good health.

The chain couples TRBV29-1 to TRBJ2-1; possibly TRBD2 for D (6 bases). CDR1 SQVTM and CDR2 ANQGSEA come from the germline V gene. The CDR3 length is 13 residues. The chain's CDR3 is CSVQRVSYNEQFF. The CDR3 nucleotides are TGCAGTGTACAGCGGGTGTCCTACAATGAGCAGTTCTTC.

The V call is TRBV5-1, the J call TRBJ2-4, with 8 nucleotides matching TRBD2. Per germline, CDR1 SGHRS and CDR2 YFSETQ. The V and J ends lost 0 bases and 6 bases, in that order; junction bases with no gene match: 2. The CDR3 sequence is 14 residues long. The CDR3 DNA reads TGCGCCAGCAGCTTGGGTACTAGCGGAAACATTCAGTACTTC. This codes for CASSLGTSGNIQYF.

This rearrangement joins TRBV2 to TRBJ2-7, with a possible D match to TRBD1 (6 bases). This CDR3 is 19 amino acids long. V was clipped by 2 bases and J by 4 bases, with 27 bases between them. From germline, CDR1 is SNHLY and CDR2 FYNNEI. The CDR3 sequence is CASSESGKDRRKQRYEQYF. Written as DNA, the CDR3 is TGTGCCAGCAGTGAAAGCGGTAAGGACAGAAGAAAACAGCGATACGAGCAGTACTTC.

This chain uses TRBV4-3 with TRBJ1-5, with a tentative D call TRBD1 (6 bases). The CDR3 sequence is 16 residues long. Looked up from germline, CDR1 is LGHNA and CDR2 is YSLEER. Trimming pared 0 bases from V and 4 bases from J, leaving 13 bases between. The CDR3 DNA follows: TGCGCCAGCAGCCAAGACCTGGACAGCGGAAATCAGCCCCAGCATTTT. Residues: CASSQDLDSGNQPQHF.

CDR3 coding DNA: TGCGCCAGCAGTCAGAAAGAGGGCAATGAGCAGTTCTTC. Translated: CASSQKEGNEQFF. The genes are TRBV4-1 and TRBJ2-1; perhaps TRBD2 as D (5 bases). The CDR3 has 13 amino acids. Trimming left V 6 bases short and J 6 bases short, with 12 bases between. Germline V gene lookup returns CDR1 MGHRA and CDR2 YSYEKL.

Concerning this clonotype itself: The junction and the germline gene differ at one end; a read error may be behind it. This chain uses TRBV19 with TRBJ2-7; D ambiguous. CDR1 LNHDA and CDR2 SQIVND come from the germline V gene (reference sequence). The length of the CDR3 is 13 residues. The CDR3 is CASSPVQSYAQYF. In DNA form, the CDR3 reads TGTGCCAGTAGCCCCGTTCAGAGCTACGCGCAGTACTTC. Full variable domain (missing parts from reference TRBV19 and TRBJ2-7): DGGITQSPKYLFRKEGQNVTLSCEQNLNHDAMYWYRQDPGQGLRLIYYSQIVNDFQKGDIAEGYSVSREKKESFPLTVTSAQKNPTAFYLCASSPVQSYAQYFGPGTRLTVT.

This clonotype was counted between two and nine times. The J gene is TRBJ2-1, the V gene TRBV4-1; no firm D call. The CDR3 has 16 amino acids. With 3 bases removed from V and 4 bases from J, the gap between germline ends came to 16 bases. Germline lookup yields CDR1 MGHRA and CDR2 YSYEKL. Written as DNA, the CDR3 is TGCGCCAGCAGCCACTCAACTTCGACGGATTACAATGAGCAGTTCTTC. This translates into CASSHSTSTDYNEQFF.

The chain uses TRBV12-3 or TRBV12-4 and TRBJ2-1, with D perhaps assigned TRBD1 or TRBD2 (5 bases each). Trimming stripped 6 bases from V and 7 bases from J, with 16 bases between. The CDR3 sequence is 14 residues long. CDR3 sequence (DNA): TGTGCCAGCAGCCCCGCTTGGGGCGGGAATGAGCAGTTCTTC. It translates to CASSPAWGGNEQFF.

The chain uses TRBV27 and TRBJ1-2; D possibly corresponds to TRBD1 (5 bases). Trimming left V 0 bases short and J 4 bases short, with 15 bases between. This CDR3 has 16 amino acids. Germline-derived CDR1 and CDR2 are MNHEY and SMNVEV (reference sequence). In DNA, the CDR3 is TGTGCCAGCAGTTTATCTGGCAGGGCGCGCGCCTATGGCTACACCTTC. As protein: CASSLSGRARAYGYTF.

This clonotype came up once. The rearrangement links TRBV4-3 to TRBJ1-2; TRBD1 agrees at 10 bases. The CDR3 loop spans 18 amino acids. Per germline, CDR1 LGHNA and CDR2 YSLEER. V shed 1 base, J shed 3 bases, and the junction held 11 bases outside the gene matches. The CDR3 bases are TGCGCCAGCAGCCAAGGGACCGCCGGGACAGGGGATGACTATGGCTACACCTTC. As protein: CASSQGTAGTGDDYGYTF.

This clonotype was seen only a few times. Compared with germline, one end of the junction differs, possibly owing to a read error. The J gene is TRBJ2-5, the V gene TRBV3-1; D unresolved. The CDR3 totals 14 residues. In germline, CDR1 is LGHDT, CDR2 YNNKEL (reference sequence). The CDR3 spells CASCPTRDQGTQYF. The CDR3 DNA follows: TGTGCCAGCTGCCCGACACGTGACCAAGGGACCCAGTACTTC.

The chain has TRBV2 and TRBJ2-3; weak D call: TRBD2 (6 bases). V lost 6 bases, J lost 4 bases, and 17 bases lay in between. The V gene's germline CDR1 is SNHLY and CDR2 FYNNEI. The CDR3 covers 15 residues. The CDR3 region has the DNA TGTGCCAGCAGCCCCCCCGGCGGGAAGGCAGATACGCAGTATTTT. It encodes CASSPPGGKADTQYF.